This TCR beta chain stems from a study of breast tumors, draining lymph nodes, adjacent tissues. Samples came from axillary lymph nodes draining the breast cancer. CDR1 is DFQATT, CDR2 SNEGSKA, per germline (reference sequence). The CDR3 consists of 20 residues. Trimming took off 0 bases at V and 6 bases at J, with 32 bases between the two ends. TCRdb reprocessed the multiplex PCR reads with MiXCR, giving one entry per CDR3 protein. The table records approximately 250,000 distinct CDR3 sequences, around 34% of them present only once. Whole-study results and caveats: Compared with lymph nodes, tumors were less diverse; compared with nontumor tissue, more. Most tumor T cells seemingly derive from lymph node, then expand in tumor. Tumor T cell lymph node origin was a supported hypothesis, not proven. Luminal-like breast cancer showed significantly greater tumor-nontumor repertoire similarity than basal-like breast cancer did.

As regards this clonotype: What it binds is unknown.

The TCR sequence derives from a female donor with breast cancer. Some clones in this sample may be carry-over from other donors' samples. The sequenced sample consisted of axillary lymph node tissue. The V and J genes are TRBV20-1 and TRBJ1-2, with D perhaps matching TRBD1 (5 bases). The CDR3 coding sequence is TGCAGTGCTAGAGACATACGGCAGGGAAACACCGGGGCGCGAATTGATGGCTACACCTTC. It specifies CSARDIRQGNTGARIDGYTF.